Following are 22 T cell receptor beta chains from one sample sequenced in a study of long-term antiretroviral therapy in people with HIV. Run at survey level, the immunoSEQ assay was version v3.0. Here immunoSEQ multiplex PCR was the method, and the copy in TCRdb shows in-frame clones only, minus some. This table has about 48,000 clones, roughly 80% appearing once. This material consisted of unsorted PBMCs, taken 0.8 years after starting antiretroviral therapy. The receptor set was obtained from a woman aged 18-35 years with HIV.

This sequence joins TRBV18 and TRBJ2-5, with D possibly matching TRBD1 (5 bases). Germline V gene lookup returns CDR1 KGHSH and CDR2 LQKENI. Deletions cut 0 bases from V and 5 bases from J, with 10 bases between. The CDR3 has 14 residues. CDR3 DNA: TGTGCCAGCTCACCACCGCAGGGTGAGGAGACCCAGTACTTC. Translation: CASSPPQGEETQYF.

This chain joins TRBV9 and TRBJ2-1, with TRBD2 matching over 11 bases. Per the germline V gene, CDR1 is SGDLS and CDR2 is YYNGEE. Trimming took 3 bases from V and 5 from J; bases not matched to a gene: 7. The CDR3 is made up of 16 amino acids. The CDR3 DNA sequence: TGTGCCAGCAGCGAATTACTAGCGGGGGACCACAATGAGCAGTTCTTC. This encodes CASSELLAGDHNEQFF.

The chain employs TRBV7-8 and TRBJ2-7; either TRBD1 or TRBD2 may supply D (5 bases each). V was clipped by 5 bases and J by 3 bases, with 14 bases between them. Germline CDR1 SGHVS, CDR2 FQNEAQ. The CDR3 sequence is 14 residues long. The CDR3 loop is CASSIKGTSYEQYF. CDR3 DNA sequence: TGTGCCAGCAGCATAAAGGGGACGAGCTACGAGCAGTACTTC.

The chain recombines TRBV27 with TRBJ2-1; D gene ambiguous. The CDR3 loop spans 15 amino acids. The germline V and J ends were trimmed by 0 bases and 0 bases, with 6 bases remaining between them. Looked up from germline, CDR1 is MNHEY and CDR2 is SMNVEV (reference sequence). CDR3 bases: TGTGCCAGCAGTTTATCCCCGAGCTCCTACAATGAGCAGTTCTTC. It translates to CASSLSPSSYNEQFF.

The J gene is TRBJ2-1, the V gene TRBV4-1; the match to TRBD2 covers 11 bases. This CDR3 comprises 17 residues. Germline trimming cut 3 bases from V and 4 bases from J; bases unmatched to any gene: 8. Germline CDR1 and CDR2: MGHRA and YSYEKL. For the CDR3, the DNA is TGCGCCAGCAGCCAGCGCGCTAGCGGGGGGAATTACAATGAGCAGTTCTTC. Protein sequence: CASSQRASGGNYNEQFF.

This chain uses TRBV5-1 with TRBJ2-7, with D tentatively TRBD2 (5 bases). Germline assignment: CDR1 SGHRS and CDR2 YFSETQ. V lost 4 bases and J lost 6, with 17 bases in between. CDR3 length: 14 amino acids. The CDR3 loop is CASSLQGGSGEQYF. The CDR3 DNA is TGCGCCAGCAGCCTTCAAGGAGGCTCTGGCGAGCAGTACTTC.

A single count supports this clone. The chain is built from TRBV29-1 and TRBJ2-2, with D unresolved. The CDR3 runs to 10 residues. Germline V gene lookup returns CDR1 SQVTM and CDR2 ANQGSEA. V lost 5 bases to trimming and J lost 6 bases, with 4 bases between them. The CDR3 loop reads CSVSAGELFF. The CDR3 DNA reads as TGCAGCGTTTCAGCCGGGGAGCTGTTTTTT.

The DNA for the CDR3 is TGTGCCAGCAGCCAAGATCTGAGCTCTGGGGCCAACGTCCTGACTTTC. The encoded protein is CASSQDLSSGANVLTF. J is TRBJ2-6 and V is TRBV4-2, with D hard to call. There are 16 residues in the CDR3. With 0 bases removed from V and 0 bases from J, the gap between germline ends came to 6 bases. Germline values: CDR1 LGHNA, CDR2 YNFKEQ.

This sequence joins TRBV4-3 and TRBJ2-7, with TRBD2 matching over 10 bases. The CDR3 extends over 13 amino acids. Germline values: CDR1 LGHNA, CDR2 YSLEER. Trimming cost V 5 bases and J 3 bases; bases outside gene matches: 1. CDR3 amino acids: CASSRTSGYEQYF. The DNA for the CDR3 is TGCGCCAGCAGCAGGACTAGCGGCTACGAGCAGTACTTC.

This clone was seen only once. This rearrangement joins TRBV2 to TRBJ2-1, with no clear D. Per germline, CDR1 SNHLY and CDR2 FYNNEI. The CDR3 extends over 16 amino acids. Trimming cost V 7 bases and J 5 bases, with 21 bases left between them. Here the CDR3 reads CASNTYSSWVDNEQFF. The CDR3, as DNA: TGTGCCAGCAATACGTACTCCTCTTGGGTTGACAATGAGCAGTTCTTC.

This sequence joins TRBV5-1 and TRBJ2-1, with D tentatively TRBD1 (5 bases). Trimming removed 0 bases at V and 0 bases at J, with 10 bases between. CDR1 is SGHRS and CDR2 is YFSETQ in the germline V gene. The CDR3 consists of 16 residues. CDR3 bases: TGCGCCAGCAGCTTGGCTGGGGCCCTCTCCTACAATGAGCAGTTCTTC. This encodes CASSLAGALSYNEQFF.

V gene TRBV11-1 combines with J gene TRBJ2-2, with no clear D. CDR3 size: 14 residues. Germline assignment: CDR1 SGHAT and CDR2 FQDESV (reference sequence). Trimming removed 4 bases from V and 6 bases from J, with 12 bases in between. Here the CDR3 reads CASSSVLTAGELFF. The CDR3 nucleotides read TGTGCCAGCAGCTCTGTTCTAACTGCCGGGGAGCTGTTTTTT.

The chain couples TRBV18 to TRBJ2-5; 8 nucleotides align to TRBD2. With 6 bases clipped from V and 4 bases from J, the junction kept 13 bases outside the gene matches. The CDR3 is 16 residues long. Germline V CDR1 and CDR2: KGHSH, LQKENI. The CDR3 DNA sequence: TGTGCCAGCTCCCGCGGGGGGCCGTATGTCGGAGAGACCCAGTACTTC. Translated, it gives CASSRGGPYVGETQYF. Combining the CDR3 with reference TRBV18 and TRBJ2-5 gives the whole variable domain NAGVMQNPRHLVRRRGQEARLRCSPMKGHSHVYWYRQLPEEGLKFMVYLQKENIIDESGMPKERFSAEFPKEGPSILRIQQVVRGDSAAYFCASSRGGPYVGETQYFGPGTRLLVL.

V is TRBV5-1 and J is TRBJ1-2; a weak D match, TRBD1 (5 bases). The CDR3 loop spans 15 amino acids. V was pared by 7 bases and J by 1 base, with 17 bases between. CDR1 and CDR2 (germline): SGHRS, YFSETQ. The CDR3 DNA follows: TGCGCCAGCGCCCCGGACACCCCTCGTAACTATGGCTACACCTTC. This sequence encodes CASAPDTPRNYGYTF. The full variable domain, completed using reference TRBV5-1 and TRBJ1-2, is KAGVTQTPRYLIKTRGQQVTLSCSPISGHRSVSWYQQTPGQGLQFLFEYFSETQRNKGNFPGRFSGRQFSNSRSEMNVSTLELGDSALYLCASAPDTPRNYGYTFGSGTRLTVV.

For the CDR3, the DNA is TGTGCCAGCAGTTTTTGGGGGGAGGGAGCCGAGCAGTACTTC. Protein sequence: CASSFWGEGAEQYF. The rearrangement links TRBV27 to TRBJ2-7; 7 bases match TRBD2. The CDR3 runs 14 residues. Per germline, CDR1 MNHEY and CDR2 SMNVEV (reference sequence). Trimming at V came to 3 bases and at J to 6 bases, leaving 8 bases not matched to a gene.

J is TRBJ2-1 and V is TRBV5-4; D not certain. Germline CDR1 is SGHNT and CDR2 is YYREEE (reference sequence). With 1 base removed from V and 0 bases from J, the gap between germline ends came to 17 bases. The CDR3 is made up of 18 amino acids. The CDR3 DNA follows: TGTGCCAGCAGCTTGAAGGTTTGGGCGGTAAGCTCCTACAATGAGCAGTTCTTC. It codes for CASSLKVWAVSSYNEQFF.

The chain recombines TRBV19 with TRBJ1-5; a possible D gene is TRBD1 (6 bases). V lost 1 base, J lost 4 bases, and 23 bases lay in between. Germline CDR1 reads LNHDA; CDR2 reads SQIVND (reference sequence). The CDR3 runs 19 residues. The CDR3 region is CASSIAAGHRITTNQPQHF. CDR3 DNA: TGTGCCAGTAGTATAGCAGCGGGACACAGGATAACGACAAATCAGCCCCAGCATTTT.

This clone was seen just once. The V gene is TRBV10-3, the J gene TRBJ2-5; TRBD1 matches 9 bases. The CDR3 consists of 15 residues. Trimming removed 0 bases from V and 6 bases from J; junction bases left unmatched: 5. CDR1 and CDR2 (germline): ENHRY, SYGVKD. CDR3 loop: CAISESIGQGKTQYF. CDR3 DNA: TGTGCCATCAGTGAGTCGATTGGACAGGGGAAGACCCAGTACTTC.

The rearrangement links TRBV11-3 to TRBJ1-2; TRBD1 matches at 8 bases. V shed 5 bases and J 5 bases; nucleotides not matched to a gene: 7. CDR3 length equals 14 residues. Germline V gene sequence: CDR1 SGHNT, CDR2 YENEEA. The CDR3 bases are TGTGCCAGCAGCCCCTCAGGACAGGGTTATGGCTACACCTTC. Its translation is CASSPSGQGYGYTF.

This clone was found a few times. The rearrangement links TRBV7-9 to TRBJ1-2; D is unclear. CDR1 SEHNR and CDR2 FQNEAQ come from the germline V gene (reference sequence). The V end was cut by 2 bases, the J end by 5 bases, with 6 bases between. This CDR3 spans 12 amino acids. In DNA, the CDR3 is TGTGCCAGCAGCTTACTTCAGTATGGCTACACCTTC. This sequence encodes CASSLLQYGYTF.

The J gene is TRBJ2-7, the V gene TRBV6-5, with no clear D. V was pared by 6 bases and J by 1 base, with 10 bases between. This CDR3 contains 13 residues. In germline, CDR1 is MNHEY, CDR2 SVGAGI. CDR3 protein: CASSLDGSYEQYF. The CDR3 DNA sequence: TGTGCCAGCAGCCTGGACGGGTCCTACGAGCAGTACTTC.

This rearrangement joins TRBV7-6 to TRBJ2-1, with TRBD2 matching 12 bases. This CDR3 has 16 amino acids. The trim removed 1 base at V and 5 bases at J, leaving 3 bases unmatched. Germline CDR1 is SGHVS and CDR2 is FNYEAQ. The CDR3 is CASSLGLAGGNNEQFF. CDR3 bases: TGTGCCAGCAGCTTAGGGCTAGCGGGAGGGAACAATGAGCAGTTCTTC.